What follows are 27 T cell receptor beta chains derived from one specimen sequenced in a study of cytomegalovirus exposure and HLA in healthy donors. PCR used 60 Vbeta primers and 13 Jbeta primers. Data came from immunoSEQ multiplex PCR; TCRdb stores just in-frame clones and leaves some out. The sample lists over 100,000 clones, around 73% occurring once. Sequenced input: PBMCs. The receptors stem from a man aged 40-55 years in good health and CMV-seronegative.

The chain links TRBV9 to TRBJ2-1; 9 positions match TRBD1. The germline CDR1 and CDR2 sequences are SGDLS and YYNGEE. Trimming removed 3 bases from V and 2 bases from J; junction bases left unmatched: 3. CDR3 size: 15 residues. The CDR3 loop is CASSEQGAPYNEQFF. DNA of the CDR3: TGTGCCAGCAGCGAACAGGGGGCGCCCTACAATGAGCAGTTCTTC.

This chain connects TRBV7-2 to TRBJ2-7; 7 bases are a match to TRBD2. The J segment lost 2 bases and the V segment lost 5 bases, leaving 6 bases of the junction unmatched. The germline CDR1 and CDR2 sequences are SGHTA and FQGNSA. This CDR3 is 14 amino acids long. CDR3 bases: TGTGCCAGCAGCCGTCTGGGGGGGGCCTACGAGCAGTACTTC. This translates into CASSRLGGAYEQYF.

This clone appeared a few times. This rearrangement joins TRBV25-1 to TRBJ2-5; 9 nucleotides align to TRBD1. The CDR3 is made up of 15 amino acids. In germline, CDR1 is MGHDK, CDR2 SYGVNS. After removal of 6 bases from V and 4 bases from J, the junction contained 9 bases not matched to a gene. This CDR3 reads CASSAPGQGGETQYF. The CDR3 DNA sequence: TGTGCCAGCAGCGCCCCGGGACAGGGCGGAGAGACCCAGTACTTC.

This chain joins TRBV19 and TRBJ1-5; D unclear. Germline V gene sequence: CDR1 LNHDA, CDR2 SQIVND (reference sequence). V was trimmed by 2 bases and J by 8 bases, leaving 10 bases between them. The CDR3 covers 13 residues. CDR3 loop: CASSIRPGEPQHF. Here the CDR3 DNA reads TGTGCCAGTAGTATACGGCCGGGAGAGCCCCAGCATTTT.

This rearrangement joins TRBV5-1 to TRBJ2-3, with 7 bases that match TRBD1. The CDR3 is 14 amino acids. The germline gives CDR1 SGHRS, CDR2 YFSETQ. V lost 0 bases to trimming and J lost 4 bases; unmatched junction nucleotides: 2. Here the CDR3 reads CASSLEGGADTQYF. The DNA of the CDR3 is TGCGCCAGCAGCTTGGAAGGGGGCGCAGATACGCAGTATTTT.

V usage is TRBV6-5 and J usage is TRBJ2-1, with TRBD1 matching over 10 bases. This CDR3 contains 14 residues. V gave up 6 bases and J gave up 4 bases; unmatched junction bases: 3. Germline loops: CDR1 MNHEY, CDR2 SVGAGI. The CDR3 DNA reads as TGTGCCAGCAGGGACAGGGGGAGTTACAATGAGCAGTTCTTC. The encoded protein is CASRDRGSYNEQFF.

The chain has TRBV4-2 and TRBJ2-1, with D possibly being TRBD1 (7 bases). CDR1 and CDR2 (germline): LGHNA, YNFKEQ. The CDR3 is 16 residues long. V dropped 3 bases and J dropped 4 bases, with 16 bases sitting between them. The CDR3 nucleotides read TGTGCCAGCAGCCAGGAAGGAGGGGGCGCATACAATGAGCAGTTCTTC. Translating gives CASSQEGGGAYNEQFF.

This sequence joins TRBV15 and TRBJ1-1; TRBD1 matches at 7 bases. V dropped 1 base and J dropped 1; count of bases not matched to a gene: 6. Germline CDR1 and CDR2: LNHNV and YYDKDF (reference sequence). The CDR3 contains 16 residues. The CDR3 loop reads CATSRGRDRTNTEAFF. The CDR3 bases are TGTGCCACCAGCAGAGGGAGGGACAGAACGAACACTGAAGCTTTCTTT.

This clone has just a few counts. This chain links TRBV29-1 with TRBJ2-1; TRBD2 aligns across 9 bases. The V and J ends lost 3 bases and 2 bases, in that order; junction bases with no gene match: 14. The CDR3 is 18 amino acids. Germline values: CDR1 SQVTM, CDR2 ANQGSEA. As DNA, the CDR3 is TGCAGCGTTGATCGGCTAGCGGGGTTCCCGAGGGCCTACAATGAGCAGTTCTTC. Amino acids: CSVDRLAGFPRAYNEQFF.

This clone has only a few counts. The V call is TRBV10-3, the J call TRBJ2-1; D possibly corresponds to TRBD2 (6 bases). Trimming removed 6 bases from V and 5 bases from J, with 8 bases in between. CDR3 length: 12 residues. Germline CDR1 reads ENHRY; CDR2 reads SYGVKD. CDR3 loop: CAIRLADNEQFF. The CDR3 region has the DNA TGTGCCATCAGACTAGCCGACAATGAGCAGTTCTTC.

In its sample, this clone was seen a few times. This chain uses TRBV4-1 with TRBJ2-7, with 9 bases identical to TRBD1. The CDR3 is made up of 16 amino acids. Germline CDR1 and CDR2: MGHRA and YSYEKL. Trimming removed 0 bases from V and 10 bases from J; junction bases left unmatched: 13. The CDR3, as DNA: TGCGCCAGCAGCCAAGATCCCGGGACAGGGTTTACACGACAGTACTTC. Encoded protein: CASSQDPGTGFTRQYF.

This chain connects TRBV2 to TRBJ1-6; tentatively, D is TRBD1 (6 bases). This CDR3 spans 15 amino acids. The V and J ends lost 9 bases and 6 bases respectively, with 18 bases between them. CDR1 is SNHLY, CDR2 FYNNEI, per germline. The CDR3 is CARGGGAGGNSPLHF. The CDR3 DNA sequence: TGTGCCAGAGGGGGGGGAGCAGGCGGTAATTCACCCCTCCACTTT.

This clone has more than one count but fewer than ten. The chain links TRBV7-9 to TRBJ2-1, with D maybe TRBD1 (5 bases). Germline CDR1 and CDR2: SEHNR and FQNEAQ (reference sequence). This CDR3 comprises 13 residues. The V end was cut by 5 bases, the J end by 5 bases, with 10 bases between. The CDR3 bases are TGTGCCAGCAGCCCAGGGATCAACAATGAGCAGTTCTTC. It translates to CASSPGINNEQFF.

The genes are TRBV25-1 and TRBJ1-3; tentative D call: TRBD1 (5 bases). The CDR3 consists of 15 residues. The V gene lost 2 bases and the J gene lost 4 bases, with 12 bases spanning the gap. Germline V gene lookup returns CDR1 MGHDK and CDR2 SYGVNS. The CDR3 reads CASSEHEDNGNTIYF. CDR3 in DNA: TGTGCCAGCAGTGAACACGAGGACAACGGAAACACCATATATTTT.

The chain carries TRBV19 and TRBJ2-3, with 9 bases that match TRBD2. There are 16 residues in the CDR3. CDR1 and CDR2 (germline): LNHDA, SQIVND (reference sequence). Germline trimming cut 5 bases from V and 5 bases from J; bases unmatched to any gene: 11. CDR3: CASSRGSGGTVDTQYF. CDR3 DNA sequence: TGTGCCAGTAGTCGAGGCAGCGGGGGGACGGTAGATACGCAGTATTTT.

This chain's CDR3 is CASSLVAEAGEQYF. The CDR3 DNA reads as TGTGCCAGCAGCTTAGTTGCAGAGGCGGGGGAGCAGTACTTC. The J gene is TRBJ2-7, the V gene TRBV11-2; possibly TRBD2 for D (6 bases). Germline V gene data show CDR1 as SGHAT and CDR2 as FQNNGV. Trimming took off 1 base at V and 7 bases at J, with 14 bases between the two ends. The CDR3 totals 14 residues.

The chain links TRBV27 to TRBJ2-3; 7 nucleotides align to TRBD2. The V gene's germline CDR1 is MNHEY and CDR2 SMNVEV (reference sequence). V shed 0 bases, J shed 2 bases, and the junction held 5 bases outside the gene matches. This CDR3 has 16 amino acids. This CDR3 is CASSLSGTTPTDTQYF. In nucleotides, the CDR3 is TGTGCCAGCAGTTTATCCGGGACTACTCCCACAGATACGCAGTATTTT.

This rearrangement joins TRBV28 to TRBJ1-5; the match to TRBD1 covers 7 bases. The trim removed 4 bases at V and 1 base at J, leaving 10 bases unmatched. Looked up from germline, CDR1 is MDHEN and CDR2 is SYDVKM. The CDR3 sequence is 17 residues long. The CDR3 protein is CASSWGRTGSSNQPQHF. CDR3 sequence (DNA): TGTGCCAGCAGTTGGGGTAGGACAGGATCCAGCAATCAGCCCCAGCATTTT. The full variable domain, completed using reference TRBV28 and TRBJ1-5, is DVKVTQSSRYLVKRTGEKVFLECVQDMDHENMFWYRQDPGLGLRLIYFSYDVKMKEKGDIPEGYSVSREKKERFSLILESASTNQTSMYLCASSWGRTGSSNQPQHFGDGTRLSIL.

The chain links TRBV9 to TRBJ2-1, with 8 bases that match TRBD1. Germline V gene data show CDR1 as SGDLS and CDR2 as YYNGEE. The length of the CDR3 is 15 residues. The junction had 7 bases not matched to a gene; V was cut back by 4 bases and J by 4 bases. DNA of the CDR3: TGTGCCAGCAGCTCAAAACAGGGGGGATACAATGAGCAGTTCTTC. It yields the protein CASSSKQGGYNEQFF.

The rearrangement links TRBV4-3 to TRBJ1-2; 8 nucleotides line up with TRBD1. Germline CDR1 is LGHNA and CDR2 is YSLEER. The CDR3 runs to 14 residues. Trimming took 4 bases from V and 2 from J; bases not matched to a gene: 3. CDR3 DNA sequence: TGCGCCAGCAGCCCGCGGACAGGGAACTATGGCTACACCTTC. Translated: CASSPRTGNYGYTF.

V and J are TRBV27 and TRBJ1-5; the D gene is possibly TRBD1 (6 bases). This CDR3 has 13 residues. Germline assignment: CDR1 MNHEY and CDR2 SMNVEV (reference sequence). Between the trimmed V and J ends, which lost 2 bases and 6 bases, there was a span of 8 bases. This CDR3 is CASSLRGSQPQHF. The CDR3 bases are TGTGCCAGCAGTTTAAGGGGGAGTCAGCCCCAGCATTTT.

This clone was observed at least ten times. The V and J genes are TRBV19 and TRBJ1-2; 7 bases are shared with TRBD1. This CDR3 spans 13 amino acids. V was clipped by 2 bases and J by 9 bases; unmatched bases: 6. Germline V gene sequence: CDR1 LNHDA, CDR2 SQIVND (reference sequence). The chain's CDR3 is CASSIREGASYTF. As DNA, the CDR3 is TGTGCCAGTAGTATACGAGAGGGGGCGAGCTACACCTTC.

This clone was counted between two and nine times. The rearrangement links TRBV7-3 to TRBJ1-1; D is uncertain. Germline values: CDR1 SGHTA, CDR2 FQGTGA. The V gene lost 0 bases and the J gene lost 3 bases, with 8 bases spanning the gap. There are 14 residues in the CDR3. The CDR3 DNA reads TGTGCCAGCAGCTTAACCGAGGGTTACACTGAAGCTTTCTTT. Residues: CASSLTEGYTEAFF.

The chain combines TRBV4-1 with TRBJ2-5; 7 nucleotides agree with TRBD1. This CDR3 is built from 13 residues. The V gene end was trimmed by 3 bases and the J gene end by 3 bases; junction bases not matched to a gene: 1. Looked up from germline, CDR1 is MGHRA and CDR2 is YSYEKL. The CDR3 DNA follows: TGCGCCAGCAGCCACGACAGGGAAGAGACCCAGTACTTC. It encodes CASSHDREETQYF.

This clone was counted a few times. V gene TRBV5-6 combines with J gene TRBJ1-6; no clear D. Deletions cut 4 bases from V and 8 bases from J, with 16 bases between. The length of the CDR3 is 15 residues. Germline loops: CDR1 SGHDT, CDR2 YYEEEE. The CDR3 DNA is TGTGCCAGCAGCCTACGGGAGGGCGCCTATTCACCCCTCCACTTT. Its protein product is CASSLREGAYSPLHF.

The rearrangement joins TRBV15 to TRBJ2-7; the match to TRBD1 covers 10 bases. Trimming took 3 bases from V and 4 from J; bases not matched to a gene: 12. CDR1 LNHNV and CDR2 YYDKDF come from the germline V gene (reference sequence). The CDR3 is 17 amino acids. The CDR3: CATSSLDRDRGVYEQYF. In DNA, the CDR3 is TGTGCCACCAGCAGCCTAGACCGGGACAGGGGCGTTTACGAGCAGTACTTC.

The gene calls are TRBV6-1 and TRBJ1-5; 10 bases map to TRBD1. Germline CDR1 and CDR2: MNHNS and SASEGT. This CDR3 has 15 amino acids. V dropped 4 bases and J dropped 7; count of bases not matched to a gene: 7. CDR3 coding DNA: TGTGCCAGCAGTGTCGGGACAGGGGTATCCCAGCCCCAGCATTTT. It yields the protein CASSVGTGVSQPQHF.